The text below deals with one T cell receptor beta chain. Its antigen is currently unknown. Germline V gene data show CDR1 as SGHDN and CDR2 as FVKESK. The CDR3 consists of 13 residues. Trimming shortened V by 3 bases and J by 0 bases, and 6 bases separated the two germline ends. Treatment denoted: oral pan-JAK inhibitor, 5-10 mg twice daily. It was cDNA, reverse transcribed from extracted RNA, that served as the sequencing template. TCRdb's copy holds only in-frame clones and misses some; the assay was immunoSEQ multiplex PCR. The table records about 99,000 clones, under 90% of them present only once. The data were obtained in a study of CD8+ T cells in alopecia areata. Whole-study findings and limits: Scalp clonality and expanded CD8+ clones among the top 100 fell significantly with tofacitinib.

V gene TRBV14 combines with J gene TRBJ2-7; D not certain. Sequencing was performed on CD8+ T cells sorted from blood, taken at approximately week 31, from a patient treated with tofacitinib. This receptor was obtained from a human donor with alopecia areata. This CDR3 reads CASSHSGSYEQYF. The CDR3 region has the DNA TGTGCCAGCAGCCATTCGGGCTCCTACGAGCAGTACTTC.